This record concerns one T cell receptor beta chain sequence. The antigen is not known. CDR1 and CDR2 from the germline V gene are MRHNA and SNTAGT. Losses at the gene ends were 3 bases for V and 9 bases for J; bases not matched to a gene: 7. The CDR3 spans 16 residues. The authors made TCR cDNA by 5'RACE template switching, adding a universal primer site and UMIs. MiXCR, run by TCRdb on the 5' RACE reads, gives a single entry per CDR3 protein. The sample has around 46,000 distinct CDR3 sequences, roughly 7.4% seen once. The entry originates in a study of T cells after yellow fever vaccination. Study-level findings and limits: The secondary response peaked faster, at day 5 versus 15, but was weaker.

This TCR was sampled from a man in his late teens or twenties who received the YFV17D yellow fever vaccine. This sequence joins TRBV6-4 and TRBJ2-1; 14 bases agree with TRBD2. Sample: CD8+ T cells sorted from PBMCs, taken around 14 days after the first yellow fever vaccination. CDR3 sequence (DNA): TGTGCCAGCAGTGATACGACTAGCGGGGGGGCCGCTGAGCAGTTCTTC. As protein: CASSDTTSGGAAEQFF.